The 7 T cell receptor beta chains below come from one sample, sequenced in a study of blood T cell repertoires in COVID-19. Sequenced by immunoSEQ multiplex PCR; TCRdb stores in-frame clones only, minus some. The data show around 29,000 clones, more than 60% seen once. Source material: peripheral blood. Receptors originate from a woman in her 70s with active or convalescent COVID-19.

The rearrangement joins TRBV12-3 or TRBV12-4 to TRBJ1-2; a possible D gene is TRBD1 (6 bases). Trimming took off 6 bases at V and 7 bases at J, with 15 bases between the two ends. The CDR3 sequence is 13 residues long. The DNA of the CDR3 is TGTGCCAGCAGACCACAGAGGACAGTTGGCTACACCTTC. The encoded protein is CASRPQRTVGYTF.

The chain couples TRBV4-3 to TRBJ2-2; 7 bases are shared with TRBD2. The germline CDR1 and CDR2 sequences are LGHNA and YSLEER. The trim removed 0 bases at V and 3 bases at J, leaving 10 bases unmatched. The CDR3 length is 18 residues. CDR3 sequence reads: CASSQELGGRVHTGELFF. Written as DNA, the CDR3 is TGCGCCAGCAGCCAAGAATTGGGTGGGAGGGTCCACACCGGGGAGCTGTTTTTT.

The chain has TRBV12-3 or TRBV12-4 and TRBJ1-2; no clear D gene. V lost 3 bases to trimming and J lost 6 bases, with 5 bases between them. CDR3 size: 11 residues. The CDR3 here is CASSFGDGYTF. The CDR3 coding sequence is TGTGCCAGCAGTTTCGGGGATGGCTACACCTTC.

The rearrangement links TRBV11-2 to TRBJ1-5, with 7 bases that match TRBD1. The CDR3 totals 15 residues. V lost 8 bases, J lost 4 bases, and 11 bases stayed unmatched. The germline CDR1 and CDR2 sequences are SGHAT and FQNNGV. CDR3 loop: CASQQETGTNQPQHF. The CDR3 bases are TGTGCCAGCCAACAAGAGACAGGGACAAATCAGCCCCAGCATTTT.

This clone was recorded once. The chain combines TRBV5-6 with TRBJ1-5, with 11 bases identical to TRBD1. This CDR3 comprises 16 residues. The V gene end was trimmed by 3 bases and the J gene end by 3 bases; junction bases not matched to a gene: 5. Germline CDR1 SGHDT, CDR2 YYEEEE. In DNA, the CDR3 is TGTGCCAGCAGCTCCCGGGACAGGGGGTTCAATCAGCCCCAGCATTTT. Its translation: CASSSRDRGFNQPQHF.

This clone was seen more than once but under ten times. The chain links TRBV7-2 to TRBJ1-6, with D unresolved. Per germline, CDR1 SGHTA and CDR2 FQGNSA. The ends were cut back, 1 base at V and 7 bases at J, with 8 bases in the middle. The CDR3 is 14 amino acids. In DNA, the CDR3 is TGTGCCAGCAGCTTAGTTTCGGGGAATTCACCCCTCCACTTT. Its translation: CASSLVSGNSPLHF.

V and J are TRBV4-1 and TRBJ1-2; 8 bases line up with TRBD1. This CDR3 is 14 amino acids long. Germline trimming cut 7 bases from V and 4 bases from J; bases unmatched to any gene: 8. Germline V lookup: CDR1 MGHRA, CDR2 YSYEKL. This CDR3 reads CASKLGTGSYGYTF. The CDR3 nucleotides read TGCGCCAGCAAACTCGGGACAGGTAGCTATGGCTACACCTTC.